These T cell receptor beta chains were read from a single sample in a study of blood T cell repertoires in COVID-19. Clones were read by immunoSEQ multiplex PCR, and TCRdb kept only the in-frame ones, dropping some. Altogether under 80,000 clones are present, roughly 80% being singletons, with the ten largest covering about 4.8%. The sequenced sample consisted of peripheral blood. The origin of the receptors is a woman of 80 years or more with active or convalescent COVID-19. CDR3s include the opening cysteine and the closing phenylalanine or tryptophan. Fields, in order: J gene, V gene, D gene, clone size, CDR3 length, CDR3 protein, CDR3 DNA. D genes are given only for firm matches. Rows may omit the clone size; those that give it use once, few, many or a size class.

j_call: TRBJ2-7
v_call: TRBV20-1
d_call: NA
clone_size: NA
cdr3_length: 11
cdr3_aa: CSAPRGGEQYF
cdr3_nt: TGCAGTGCTCCGCGGGGTGGTGAGCAGTACTTC

j_call: TRBJ1-2
v_call: TRBV24-1
d_call: TRBD1
clone_size: NA
cdr3_length: 15
cdr3_aa: CATSDSGTGVYGYTF
cdr3_nt: TGTGCCACCAGTGACTCCGGGACAGGGGTCTATGGCTACACCTTC

j_call: TRBJ1-1
v_call: TRBV7-9
d_call: NA
clone_size: once
cdr3_length: 14
cdr3_aa: CASSLAGEHTEAFF
cdr3_nt: TGTGCCAGCAGCTTAGCCGGGGAGCACACTGAAGCTTTCTTT

j_call: TRBJ2-5
v_call: TRBV19
d_call: NA
clone_size: NA
cdr3_length: 12
cdr3_aa: CATSGARETQYF
cdr3_nt: TGTGCCACCTCAGGGGCAAGGGAGACCCAGTACTTC

j_call: TRBJ1-6
v_call: TRBV9
d_call: TRBD1
clone_size: few
cdr3_length: 15
cdr3_aa: CASSVGDRGNSPLHF
cdr3_nt: TGTGCCAGCAGCGTAGGGGACAGGGGAAATTCACCCCTCCACTTT

j_call: TRBJ2-1
v_call: TRBV5-1
d_call: TRBD1
clone_size: NA
cdr3_length: 14
cdr3_aa: CASSLRQGYNEQFF
cdr3_nt: TGCGCCAGCAGCTTGAGACAGGGATACAATGAGCAGTTCTTC

j_call: TRBJ1-5
v_call: TRBV20-1
d_call: NA
clone_size: NA
cdr3_length: 15
cdr3_aa: CSASIFHNSNQPQHF
cdr3_nt: TGCAGTGCTAGTATCTTTCACAATAGCAATCAGCCCCAGCATTTT

j_call: TRBJ2-1
v_call: TRBV4-2
d_call: TRBD1
clone_size: NA
cdr3_length: 20
cdr3_aa: CASSQDRDRGRTRSYNEQFF
cdr3_nt: TGTGCCAGCAGCCAAGACCGGGACAGGGGGCGAACGCGGTCCTACAATGAGCAGTTCTTC

j_call: TRBJ2-7
v_call: TRBV27
d_call: TRBD1
clone_size: NA
cdr3_length: 14
cdr3_aa: CASSRQQGGYEQYF
cdr3_nt: TGTGCCAGCAGCCGACAACAGGGGGGCTACGAGCAGTACTTC

j_call: TRBJ2-1
v_call: TRBV6-4
d_call: NA
clone_size: NA
cdr3_length: 14
cdr3_aa: CASSDSTGHNEQFF
cdr3_nt: TGTGCCAGCAGTGACTCAACAGGCCACAATGAGCAGTTCTTC